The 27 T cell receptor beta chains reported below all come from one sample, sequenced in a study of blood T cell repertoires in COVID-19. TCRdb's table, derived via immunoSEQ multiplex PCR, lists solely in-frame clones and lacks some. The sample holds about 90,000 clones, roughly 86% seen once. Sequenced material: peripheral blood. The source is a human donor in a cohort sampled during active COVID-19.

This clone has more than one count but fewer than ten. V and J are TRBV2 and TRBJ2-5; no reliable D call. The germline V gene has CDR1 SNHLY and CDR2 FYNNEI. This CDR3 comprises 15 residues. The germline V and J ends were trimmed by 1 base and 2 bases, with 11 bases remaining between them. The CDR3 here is CASSEGAIPQETQYF. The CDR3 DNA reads TGTGCCAGCAGTGAAGGGGCCATTCCACAAGAGACCCAGTACTTC.

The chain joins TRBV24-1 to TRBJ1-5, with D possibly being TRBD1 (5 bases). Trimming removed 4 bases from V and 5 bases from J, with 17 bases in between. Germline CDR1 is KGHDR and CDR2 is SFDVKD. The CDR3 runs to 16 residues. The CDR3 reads CATSDAAGGMDQPQHF. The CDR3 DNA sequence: TGTGCCACCAGTGACGCGGCGGGGGGGATGGATCAGCCCCAGCATTTT.

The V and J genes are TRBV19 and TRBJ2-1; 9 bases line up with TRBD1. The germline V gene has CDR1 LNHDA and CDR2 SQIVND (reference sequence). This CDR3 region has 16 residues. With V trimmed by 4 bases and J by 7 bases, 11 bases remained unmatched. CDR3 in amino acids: CASSTWDRVLWNEQFF. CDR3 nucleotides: TGTGCCAGTAGTACCTGGGACAGGGTTCTATGGAATGAGCAGTTCTTC.

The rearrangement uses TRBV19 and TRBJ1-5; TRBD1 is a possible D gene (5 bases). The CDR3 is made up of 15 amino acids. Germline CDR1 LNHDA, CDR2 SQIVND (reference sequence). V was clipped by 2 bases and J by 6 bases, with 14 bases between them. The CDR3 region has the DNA TGTGCCAGTAGTATAAGGGGCAGGAATGGTCAGCCCCAGCATTTT. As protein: CASSIRGRNGQPQHF. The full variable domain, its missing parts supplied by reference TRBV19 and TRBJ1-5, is DGGITQSPKYLFRKEGQNVTLSCEQNLNHDAMYWYRQDPGQGLRLIYYSQIVNDFQKGDIAEGYSVSREKKESFPLTVTSAQKNPTAFYLCASSIRGRNGQPQHFGDGTRLSIL.

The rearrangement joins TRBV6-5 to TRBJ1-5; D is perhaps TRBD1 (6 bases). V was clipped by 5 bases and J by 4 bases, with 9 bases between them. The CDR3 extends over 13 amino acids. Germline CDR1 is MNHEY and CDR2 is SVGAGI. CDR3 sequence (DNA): TGTGCCAGCAGTCCACAGGGAAATCAGCCCCAGCATTTT. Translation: CASSPQGNQPQHF.

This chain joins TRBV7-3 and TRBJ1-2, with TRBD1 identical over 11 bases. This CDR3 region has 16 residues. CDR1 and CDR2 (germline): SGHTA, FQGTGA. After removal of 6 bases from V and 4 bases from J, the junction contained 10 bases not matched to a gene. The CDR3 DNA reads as TGTGCCAGCAGTCAACAAGGGACAGGGGGAAGCTATGGCTACACCTTC. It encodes CASSQQGTGGSYGYTF.

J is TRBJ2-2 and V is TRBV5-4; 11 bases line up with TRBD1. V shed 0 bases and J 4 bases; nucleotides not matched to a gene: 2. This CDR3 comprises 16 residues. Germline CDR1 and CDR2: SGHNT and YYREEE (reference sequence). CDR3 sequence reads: CASSLGGTGGTGELFF. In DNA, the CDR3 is TGTGCCAGCAGCTTGGGGGGGACAGGGGGCACCGGGGAGCTGTTTTTT.

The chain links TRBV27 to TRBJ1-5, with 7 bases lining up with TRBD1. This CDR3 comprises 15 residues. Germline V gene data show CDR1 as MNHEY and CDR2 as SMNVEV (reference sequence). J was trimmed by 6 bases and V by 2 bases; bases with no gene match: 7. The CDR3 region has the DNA TGTGCCAGCAGTTTAGAGGGGGCTGGCGGTCAGCCCCAGCATTTT. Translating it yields CASSLEGAGGQPQHF.

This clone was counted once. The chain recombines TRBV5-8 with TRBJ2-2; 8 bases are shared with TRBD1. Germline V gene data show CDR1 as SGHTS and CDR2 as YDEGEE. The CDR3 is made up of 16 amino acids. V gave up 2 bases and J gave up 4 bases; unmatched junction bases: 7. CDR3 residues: CASSLDRGVRTGELFF. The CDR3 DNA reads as TGTGCCAGCAGCTTAGACAGGGGCGTACGCACCGGGGAGCTGTTTTTT. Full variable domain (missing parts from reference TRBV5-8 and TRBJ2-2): EAGVTQSPTHLIKTRGQQATLRCSPISGHTSVYWYQQALGLGLQFLLWYDEGEERNRGNFPPRFSGRQFPNYSSELNVNALELEDSALYLCASSLDRGVRTGELFFGEGSRLTVL.

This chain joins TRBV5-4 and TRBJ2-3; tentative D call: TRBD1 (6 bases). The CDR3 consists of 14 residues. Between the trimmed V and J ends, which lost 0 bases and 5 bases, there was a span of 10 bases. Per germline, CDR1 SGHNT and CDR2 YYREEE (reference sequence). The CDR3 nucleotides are TGTGCCAGCAGCTTGGAGGGGGTGGTAGATACGCAGTATTTT. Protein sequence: CASSLEGVVDTQYF.

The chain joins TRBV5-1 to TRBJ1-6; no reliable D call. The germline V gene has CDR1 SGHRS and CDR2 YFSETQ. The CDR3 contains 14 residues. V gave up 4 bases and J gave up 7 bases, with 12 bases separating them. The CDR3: CASSNGIKNSPLHF. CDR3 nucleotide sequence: TGCGCCAGCAGCAACGGGATTAAAAATTCACCCCTCCACTTT.

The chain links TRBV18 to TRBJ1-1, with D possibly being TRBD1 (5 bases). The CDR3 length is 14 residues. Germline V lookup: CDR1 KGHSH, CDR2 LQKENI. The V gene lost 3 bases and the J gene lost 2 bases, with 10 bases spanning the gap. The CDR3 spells CASSPLDSNTEAFF. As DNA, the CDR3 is TGTGCCAGCTCACCGCTCGACAGTAACACTGAAGCTTTCTTT.

The CDR3 nucleotides read TGTGCCAGCAGTTCCCGACAGTCCAATGAGCAGTTCTTC. Translated, it gives CASSSRQSNEQFF. V and J are TRBV25-1 and TRBJ2-1, with D possibly being TRBD1 (5 bases). This CDR3 spans 13 amino acids. CDR1 and CDR2 (germline): MGHDK, SYGVNS. Trimming removed 5 bases from V and 6 bases from J, with 11 bases in between.

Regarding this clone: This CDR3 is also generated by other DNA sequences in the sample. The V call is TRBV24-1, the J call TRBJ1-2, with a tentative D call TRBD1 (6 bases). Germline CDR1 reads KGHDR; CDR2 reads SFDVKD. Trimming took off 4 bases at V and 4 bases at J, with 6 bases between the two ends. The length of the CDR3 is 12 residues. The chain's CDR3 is CATSDRGYGYTF. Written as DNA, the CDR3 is TGTGCCACCAGTGACAGGGGCTATGGCTACACCTTC.

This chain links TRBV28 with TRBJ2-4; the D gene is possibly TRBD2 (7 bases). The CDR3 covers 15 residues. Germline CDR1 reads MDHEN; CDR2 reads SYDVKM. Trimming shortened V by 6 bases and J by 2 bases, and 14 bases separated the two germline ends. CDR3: CASSKGGGPKNIQYF. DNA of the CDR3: TGTGCCAGCAGCAAGGGGGGGGGACCCAAAAACATTCAGTACTTC.

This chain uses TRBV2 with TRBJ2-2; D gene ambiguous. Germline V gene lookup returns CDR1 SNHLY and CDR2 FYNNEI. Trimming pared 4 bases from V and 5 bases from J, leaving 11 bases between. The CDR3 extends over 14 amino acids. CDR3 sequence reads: CASSVSVVTGELFF. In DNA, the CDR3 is TGTGCCAGCAGTGTATCGGTGGTAACCGGGGAGCTGTTTTTT.

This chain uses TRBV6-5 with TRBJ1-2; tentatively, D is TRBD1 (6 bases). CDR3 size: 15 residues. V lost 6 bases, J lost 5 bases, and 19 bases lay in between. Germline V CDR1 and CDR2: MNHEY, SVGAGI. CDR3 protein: CASRPNGQISYGYTF. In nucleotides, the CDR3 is TGTGCCAGCAGGCCGAACGGACAGATTTCTTATGGCTACACCTTC.

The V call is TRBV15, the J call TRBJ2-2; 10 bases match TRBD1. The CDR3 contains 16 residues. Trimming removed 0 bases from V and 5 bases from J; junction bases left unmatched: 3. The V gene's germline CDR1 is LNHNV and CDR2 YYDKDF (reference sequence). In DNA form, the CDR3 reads TGTGCCACCAGCAGAGATAGGACAGGGGGGACCGGGGAGCTGTTTTTT. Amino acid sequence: CATSRDRTGGTGELFF.

CDR3 sequence: CASTPSSGGAYEQYF. The CDR3 bases are TGTGCCAGCACCCCATCTAGCGGGGGAGCCTACGAGCAGTACTTC. The gene calls are TRBV27 and TRBJ2-7; TRBD2 matches at 10 bases. CDR3 size: 15 residues. CDR1 is MNHEY, CDR2 SMNVEV, per germline (reference sequence). The J segment lost 2 bases and the V segment lost 7 bases, leaving 8 bases of the junction unmatched.

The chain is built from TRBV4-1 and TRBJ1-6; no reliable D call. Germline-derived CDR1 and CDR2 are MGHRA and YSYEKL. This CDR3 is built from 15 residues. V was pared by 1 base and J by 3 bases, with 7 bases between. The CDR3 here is CASSQVADYNSPLHF. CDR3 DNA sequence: TGCGCCAGCAGCCAAGTTGCAGACTATAATTCACCCCTCCACTTT.

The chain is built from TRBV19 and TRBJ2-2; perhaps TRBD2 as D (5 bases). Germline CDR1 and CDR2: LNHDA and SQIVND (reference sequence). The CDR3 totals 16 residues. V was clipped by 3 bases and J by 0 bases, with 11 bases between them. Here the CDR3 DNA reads TGTGCCAGTAGTATTAGGCGGGCGGCGAACACCGGGGAGCTGTTTTTT. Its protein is CASSIRRAANTGELFF.

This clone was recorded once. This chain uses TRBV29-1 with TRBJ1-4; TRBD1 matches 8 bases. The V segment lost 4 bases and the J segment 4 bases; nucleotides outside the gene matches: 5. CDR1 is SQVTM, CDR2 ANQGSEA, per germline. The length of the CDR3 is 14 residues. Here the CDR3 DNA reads TGCAGCGTTGTGTCGGGACAGGATAATGAAAAACTGTTTTTT. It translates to CSVVSGQDNEKLFF.

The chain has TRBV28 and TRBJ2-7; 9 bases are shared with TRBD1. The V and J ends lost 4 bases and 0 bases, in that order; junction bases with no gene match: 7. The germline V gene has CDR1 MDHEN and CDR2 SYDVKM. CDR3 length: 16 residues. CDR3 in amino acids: CASSSPGQGGSYEQYF. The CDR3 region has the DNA TGTGCCAGCAGTTCTCCGGGACAGGGTGGCTCCTACGAGCAGTACTTC.

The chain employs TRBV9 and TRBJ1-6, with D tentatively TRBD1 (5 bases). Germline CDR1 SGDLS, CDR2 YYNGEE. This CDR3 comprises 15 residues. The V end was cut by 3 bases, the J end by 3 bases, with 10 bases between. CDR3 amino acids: CASSEDSSYNSPLHF. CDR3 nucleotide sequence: TGTGCCAGCAGCGAAGACAGTAGCTATAATTCACCCCTCCACTTT.

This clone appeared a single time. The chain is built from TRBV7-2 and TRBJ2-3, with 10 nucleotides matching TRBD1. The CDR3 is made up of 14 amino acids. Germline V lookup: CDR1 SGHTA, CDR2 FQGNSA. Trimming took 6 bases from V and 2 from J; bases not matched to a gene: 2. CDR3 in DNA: TGTGCCAGCAGGGGACAGGGGTACACAGATACGCAGTATTTT. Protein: CASRGQGYTDTQYF. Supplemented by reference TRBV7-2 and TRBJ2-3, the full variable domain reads GAGVSQSPSNKVTEKGKDVELRCDPISGHTALYWYRQSLGQGLEFLIYFQGNSAPDKSGLPSDRFSAERTGGSVSTLTIQRTQQEDSAVYLCASRGQGYTDTQYFGPGTRLTVL.

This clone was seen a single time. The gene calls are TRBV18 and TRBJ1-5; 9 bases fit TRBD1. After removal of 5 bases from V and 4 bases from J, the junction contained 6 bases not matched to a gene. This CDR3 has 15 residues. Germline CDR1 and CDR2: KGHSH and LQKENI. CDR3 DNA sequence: TGTGCCAGCTCAGGACAGGGGTGGTGGAATCAGCCCCAGCATTTT. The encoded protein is CASSGQGWWNQPQHF.

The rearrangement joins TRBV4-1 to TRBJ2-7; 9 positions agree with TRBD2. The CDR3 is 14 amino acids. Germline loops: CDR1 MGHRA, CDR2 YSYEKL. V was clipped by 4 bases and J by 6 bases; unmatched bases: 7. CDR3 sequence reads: CASSPIAGESEQYF. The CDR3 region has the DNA TGCGCCAGCAGCCCTATAGCGGGGGAAAGCGAGCAGTACTTC.